The 5 T cell receptor beta chains below all came from one sample that was sequenced in a study of human T cells and chemical hapten exposure. Using its own MiXCR run on the 5' RACE reads, TCRdb lists one record per CDR3 protein. The sample contains roughly 82,000 distinct CDR3 sequences, more than 15% of which appear only once. Unseparated into fractions, whole blood served as the source from which total RNA was extracted. The source of these receptors is a female donor in good health.

CDR3 bases: TGTGCCAGCAGTTACTCGGGACAGTCTGGGGCCAACGTCCTGACTTTC. Encoded protein: CASSYSGQSGANVLTF. The chain couples TRBV6-2 or TRBV6-3 to TRBJ2-6; 7 bases map to TRBD1. CDR3 length: 16 amino acids. J was trimmed by 1 base and V by 0 bases; bases with no gene match: 0. Germline-derived CDR1 and CDR2 are MNHEY and SVGEGT.

This clonotype was picked up a small number of times. The chain recombines TRBV12-3 or TRBV12-4 with TRBJ1-1, with unresolved D. Deletions cut 3 bases from V and 3 bases from J, with 8 bases between. This CDR3 has 13 amino acids. The DNA for the CDR3 is TGTGCCAGCAGTTTTGGGTGGGACACTGAAGCTTTCTTT. Amino acid sequence: CASSFGWDTEAFF.

The rearrangement links TRBV20-1 to TRBJ2-1; TRBD2 aligns across 7 bases. Germline CDR1 reads DFQATT; CDR2 reads SNEGSKA (reference sequence). The CDR3 contains 16 residues. V shed 2 bases, J shed 7 bases, and the junction held 14 bases outside the gene matches. In nucleotides, the CDR3 is TGCAGTGCTAGAACCCAGCGGGGTAAAAGATTTAATGAGCAGTTCTTC. Residues: CSARTQRGKRFNEQFF.

This clonotype was counted between two and nine times. This chain links TRBV7-2 with TRBJ1-1; perhaps TRBD1 as D (6 bases). The CDR3 spans 15 residues. Per germline, CDR1 SGHTA and CDR2 FQGNSA. V dropped 4 bases and J dropped 4 bases, with 16 bases sitting between them. The CDR3 DNA is TGTGCCAGCAGCTCCCCTACAGGGAGGAGCACTGAAGCTTTCTTT. Translating it yields CASSSPTGRSTEAFF.

This clonotype was found a few times. The chain carries TRBV30 and TRBJ2-5; D is undetermined. The germline V and J ends were trimmed by 5 bases and 4 bases, with 11 bases remaining between them. The CDR3 covers 12 residues. CDR1 and CDR2 from the germline V gene are GTSNPN and SVGIG (reference sequence). CDR3 sequence: CAWGRKGETQYF. CDR3 nucleotides: TGTGCCTGGGGTAGGAAGGGAGAGACCCAGTACTTC.